Below are 17 T cell receptor beta chains sequenced from a single sample in a study of blood T cells in healthy people across ages. With a J-beta primer mix and a sample-barcoded 5' primer, a second PCR ran 7 to 11 cycles. TCRdb re-derived calls from the 5' RACE reads in MiXCR, one entry per CDR3 protein. Of roughly 800,000 distinct CDR3 sequences listed, about 25% are singletons. The same specimen was also included in a second study, on T cells of mothers and their children.

Sequencing was carried out using blood. These receptors were collected from a boy under 18 in good health.

Only a few counts were recorded for this clonotype. This rearrangement joins TRBV25-1 to TRBJ2-5; D may be TRBD1 or TRBD2 (6 bases each). The CDR3 totals 12 residues. Germline V lookup: CDR1 MGHDK, CDR2 SYGVNS. V lost 7 bases to trimming and J lost 11 bases, with 17 bases between them. The CDR3 region has the DNA TGTGCCAGCACTGATTCTGGGGGGCAACAGTACTTC. It encodes CASTDSGGQQYF. Based on the CDR3 plus reference TRBV25-1 and TRBJ2-5, the full variable domain is EADIYQTPRYLVIGTGKKITLECSQTMGHDKMYWYQQDPGMELHLIHYSYGVNSTEKGDLSSESTVSRIRTEHFPLTLESARPSHTSQYLCASTDSGGQQYFGPGTRLLVL.

This clonotype was observed a few times. The chain employs TRBV5-1 and TRBJ2-1; D remains unclear. Trimming took 5 bases from V and 8 from J, leaving 8 bases between them. Germline CDR1 is SGHRS and CDR2 is YFSETQ. The CDR3 is 11 amino acids. The chain's CDR3 is CASSLTDEQFF. The CDR3 DNA reads as TGCGCCAGCAGTCTGACGGATGAGCAGTTCTTC.

The chain employs TRBV6-6 and TRBJ1-1; D unclear. V shed 0 bases and J shed 5 bases, with 13 bases lying between them. This CDR3 has 15 residues. CDR1 is MNHNY, CDR2 SVGAGI, per germline (reference sequence). CDR3 sequence: CASSYSIGVGTEAFF. CDR3 nucleotides: TGTGCCAGCAGTTACTCGATTGGGGTTGGAACTGAAGCTTTCTTT.

This clonotype was counted between two and nine times. The J gene is TRBJ2-5, the V gene TRBV3-1; D is tentatively TRBD1 or TRBD2 (5 bases each). The CDR3 contains 14 residues. V lost 2 bases and J 5 bases, leaving 12 bases between the germline ends. CDR1 and CDR2 (germline): LGHDT, YNNKEL (reference sequence). CDR3 sequence: CASSQRGAMETQYF. CDR3 DNA: TGTGCCAGCAGCCAAAGAGGGGCCATGGAGACCCAGTACTTC.

This chain links TRBV11-1 with TRBJ2-2, with 8 bases matching TRBD1. V lost 7 bases and J lost 2; bases outside the gene matches: 12. The CDR3 consists of 17 residues. Germline V gene data show CDR1 as SGHAT and CDR2 as FQDESV (reference sequence). In DNA form, the CDR3 reads TGTGCCAGCATCACCGCTCAGGGGGCACTTAACACCGGGGAGCTGTTTTTT. The encoded protein is CASITAQGALNTGELFF. Based on the CDR3 plus reference TRBV11-1 and TRBJ2-2, the full variable domain is EAEVAQSPRYKITEKSQAVAFWCDPISGHATLYWYRQILGQGPELLVQFQDESVVDDSQLPKDRFSAERLKGVDSTLKIQPAELGDSAMYLCASITAQGALNTGELFFGEGSRLTVL.

This clonotype was seen a few times. The chain uses TRBV6-5 and TRBJ2-7; either TRBD1 or TRBD2 may fit D (5 bases each). The V gene's germline CDR1 is MNHEY and CDR2 SVGAGI. This CDR3 contains 14 residues. Trimming took 6 bases from V and 2 from J, leaving 14 bases between them. CDR3 sequence (DNA): TGTGCCAGCAGGACCGGGACGGAGACCTACGAGCAGTACTTC. Its translation is CASRTGTETYEQYF.

This clonotype has only a few counts. The DNA for the CDR3 is TGTGCCAGCAGTTTCGGGGAGGGCAATCAGCCCCAGCATTTT. Its translation: CASSFGEGNQPQHF. This chain connects TRBV27 to TRBJ1-5; D call uncertain. The V gene's germline CDR1 is MNHEY and CDR2 SMNVEV (reference sequence). Deletions cut 3 bases from V and 2 bases from J, with 8 bases between. The CDR3 covers 14 residues.

The chain links TRBV29-1 to TRBJ2-5, with D perhaps TRBD1 or TRBD2 (5 bases each). This CDR3 region has 13 residues. V lost 4 bases to trimming and J lost 2 bases, with 11 bases between them. Germline-derived CDR1 and CDR2 are SQVTM and ANQGSEA. The CDR3 is CSVGGRMQETQYF. CDR3 DNA: TGCAGCGTTGGGGGACGGATGCAAGAGACCCAGTACTTC.

Only a few counts were recorded for this clonotype. This chain uses TRBV29-1 with TRBJ2-2; D might be TRBD1 or TRBD2, each matching 7 bases. V shed 0 bases and J shed 3 bases, with 14 bases lying between them. The CDR3 sequence is 16 residues long. The germline V gene has CDR1 SQVTM and CDR2 ANQGSEA. For the CDR3, the DNA is TGCAGCGTTGAAGAAGGGCAGGGGGGGTACACCGGGGAGCTGTTTTTT. Translating it yields CSVEEGQGGYTGELFF.

The J gene is TRBJ2-5, the V gene TRBV12-3 or TRBV12-4; TRBD1 agrees at 8 bases. TRBJ2-7 matches the DNA end more closely, so the J call is doubtful. The CDR3 covers 14 residues. CDR3 nucleotides: TGTGCCAGCAAGACGGACAGGGCGTCGCACGAGCAGTACTTC. Its translation is CASKTDRASHEQYF.

The genes are TRBV28 and TRBJ1-4, with TRBD1 as a possible D gene (6 bases). In germline, CDR1 is MDHEN, CDR2 SYDVKM. V lost 7 bases to trimming and J lost 8 bases, with 17 bases between them. CDR3 length: 14 amino acids. CDR3 protein: CASTADSHGEKLFF. CDR3 coding DNA: TGTGCCAGCACCGCGGACAGTCACGGGGAAAAACTGTTTTTT. Supplemented by reference TRBV28 and TRBJ1-4, the full variable domain reads DVKVTQSSRYLVKRTGEKVFLECVQDMDHENMFWYRQDPGLGLRLIYFSYDVKMKEKGDIPEGYSVSREKKERFSLILESASTNQTSMYLCASTADSHGEKLFFGSGTQLSVL.

This clonotype has only a few counts. This chain links TRBV28 with TRBJ2-5; D unclear. Gene TRBJ2-1 matches the end of the DNA better, so the J call may be wrong. The CDR3 is made up of 15 amino acids. Germline CDR1 MDHEN, CDR2 SYDVKM. The CDR3 sequence is CASSPRGSGINEQFF. DNA of the CDR3: TGTGCCAGCAGTCCCCGCGGCTCTGGGATCAATGAGCAGTTCTTC.

As to this clonotype: No conserved phenylalanine or tryptophan ends this CDR3, so it is likely a read error. The rearrangement joins TRBV18 to TRBJ2-5; TRBD1 matches 9 bases. The CDR3 is 13 amino acids. Germline V gene data show CDR1 as KGHSH and CDR2 as LQKENI. After removal of 4 bases from V and 5 bases from J, the junction contained 2 bases not matched to a gene. CDR3 DNA: TGTGCCAGCTCACAAGGACAGGGGGAGACCCAGTACCTC. Encoded protein: CASSQGQGETQYL.

This clonotype has a handful of counts. The gene calls are TRBV12-3 or TRBV12-4 and TRBJ2-2; 12 positions match TRBD2. The CDR3 loop spans 15 amino acids. V trimming: 6 bases; J trimming: 6 bases; junction bases outside the gene matches: 5. The chain's CDR3 is CASSRLAGEPGELFF. In DNA, the CDR3 is TGTGCCAGCAGCCGACTAGCGGGAGAACCCGGGGAGCTGTTTTTT.

V usage is TRBV5-6 and J usage is TRBJ2-1; 10 positions match TRBD2. The CDR3 has 16 amino acids. Germline V gene lookup returns CDR1 SGHDT and CDR2 YYEEEE. V trimming: 0 bases; J trimming: 7 bases; junction bases outside the gene matches: 7. In nucleotides, the CDR3 is TGTGCCAGCAGCTTGGTGTCTAGCGGGAGTGGGAATGAGCAGTTCTTC. Its protein product is CASSLVSSGSGNEQFF.

The gene calls are TRBV24-1 and TRBJ2-1; 8 nucleotides align to TRBD1. Germline V lookup: CDR1 KGHDR, CDR2 SFDVKD. The CDR3 contains 16 residues. V was clipped by 1 base and J by 2 bases; unmatched bases: 3. The CDR3 nucleotides read TGTGCCACCAGTGATTTTGCAGGGGGCACCTACAATGAGCAGTTCTTC. It encodes CATSDFAGGTYNEQFF.

This chain joins TRBV7-9 and TRBJ1-4; D unresolved. The CDR3 extends over 13 amino acids. The V gene lost 4 bases and the J gene lost 8 bases, with 11 bases spanning the gap. From germline, CDR1 is SEHNR and CDR2 FQNEAQ (reference sequence). The CDR3 region is CASSSRDSEKLFF. The CDR3, as DNA: TGTGCCAGCAGCTCCCGGGATAGCGAAAAACTGTTTTTT.